Each of the 12 T cell receptor beta chains below was sequenced from the same sample in a study of blood T cell repertoires in COVID-19. Method: immunoSEQ multiplex PCR; TCRdb's copy keeps in-frame clones and lacks some. The sample shows 200,000 to 250,000 clones, 75% to 90% of them seen only once. The sample comprised peripheral blood. The source of these receptors is a woman of 80 years or more with COVID-19, enrolled during active disease.

The chain combines TRBV4-3 with TRBJ2-7, with 10 bases identical to TRBD2. The junction had 6 bases not matched to a gene; V was cut back by 0 bases and J by 4 bases. This CDR3 is 16 amino acids long. Germline values: CDR1 LGHNA, CDR2 YSLEER. The CDR3 DNA follows: TGCGCCAGCAGCCAAGATCGGCTAGCGGGAGAATACGAGCAGTACTTC. Its translation: CASSQDRLAGEYEQYF.

The genes are TRBV29-1 and TRBJ1-4; 9 bases fit TRBD1. The germline gives CDR1 SQVTM, CDR2 ANQGSEA. The J segment lost 8 bases and the V segment lost 7 bases, leaving 8 bases of the junction unmatched. The CDR3 runs to 13 residues. The CDR3 region has the DNA TGCAGCGCCTTGACAGGGGGAGGGGAAAAACTGTTTTTT. Protein: CSALTGGGEKLFF.

The gene calls are TRBV11-2 and TRBJ1-6; the match to TRBD1 covers 9 bases. V lost 4 bases to trimming and J lost 10 bases; unmatched junction nucleotides: 8. Germline assignment: CDR1 SGHAT and CDR2 FQNNGV. The length of the CDR3 is 15 residues. The CDR3: CASSSRGQGLSPLHF. CDR3 nucleotide sequence: TGTGCCAGCAGCTCAAGGGGACAGGGATTGTCACCCCTCCACTTT.

This rearrangement joins TRBV5-1 to TRBJ2-1; 9 nucleotides match TRBD2. The V gene end was trimmed by 2 bases and the J gene end by 1 base; junction bases not matched to a gene: 10. The CDR3 is made up of 18 amino acids. CDR1 and CDR2 from the germline V gene are SGHRS and YFSETQ. CDR3 amino acids: CASSLGLAGTLSYNEQFF. The CDR3, as DNA: TGCGCCAGCAGCTTAGGGCTAGCGGGGACCCTTTCCTACAATGAGCAGTTCTTC.

The genes are TRBV6-5 and TRBJ1-2, with a possible D match to TRBD1 (6 bases). Germline CDR1 MNHEY, CDR2 SVGAGI. V was clipped by 2 bases and J by 3 bases, with 10 bases between them. This CDR3 spans 14 amino acids. CDR3 sequence: CASSYGAGDYGYTF. Here the CDR3 DNA reads TGTGCCAGCAGTTACGGGGCAGGGGACTATGGCTACACCTTC.

This chain joins TRBV7-9 and TRBJ1-5; possible D gene TRBD1, 6 bases. Germline V gene lookup returns CDR1 SEHNR and CDR2 FQNEAQ (reference sequence). V was pared by 1 base and J by 0 bases, with 13 bases between. This CDR3 is 17 amino acids long. The CDR3 DNA is TGTGCCAGCAGCTTAGATCGGGACACCTATAGCAATCAGCCCCAGCATTTT. Amino acid sequence: CASSLDRDTYSNQPQHF.

This chain links TRBV4-1 with TRBJ1-1; D unresolved. This CDR3 contains 13 residues. The ends were cut back, 2 bases at V and 1 base at J, with 5 bases in the middle. Germline V CDR1 and CDR2: MGHRA, YSYEKL. The CDR3 here is CASSQSKNTEAFF. The CDR3 DNA follows: TGCGCCAGCAGCCAATCCAAGAACACTGAAGCTTTCTTT.

The J gene is TRBJ2-7, the V gene TRBV5-6; 8 bases align to TRBD1. The CDR3 consists of 16 residues. Germline-derived CDR1 and CDR2 are SGHDT and YYEEEE. V dropped 0 bases and J dropped 3; count of bases not matched to a gene: 8. The CDR3 is CASSLAMGTGFYEQYF. The CDR3 DNA is TGTGCCAGCAGCTTGGCAATGGGGACAGGCTTCTACGAGCAGTACTTC.

The V gene is TRBV18, the J gene TRBJ2-3, with D perhaps TRBD1 (6 bases). The CDR3 covers 15 residues. Germline CDR1 and CDR2: KGHSH and LQKENI. V shed 2 bases and J shed 2 bases, with 11 bases lying between them. The CDR3 bases are TGTGCCAGCTCACCAAGGACAGTAGACACAGATACGCAGTATTTT. Amino acid sequence: CASSPRTVDTDTQYF.

The J gene is TRBJ1-1, the V gene TRBV7-6; maybe TRBD1 (6 bases). V was pared by 5 bases and J by 10 bases, with 11 bases between. CDR3 length equals 11 residues. Per germline, CDR1 SGHVS and CDR2 FNYEAQ. In DNA form, the CDR3 reads TGTGCCAGCAGCCTCACAGGGTCAGCTTTCTTT. It codes for CASSLTGSAFF. Variable domain in full (rest from reference TRBV7-6 and TRBJ1-1): GAGVSQSPRYKVTKRGQDVALRCDPISGHVSLYWYRQALGQGPEFLTYFNYEAQQDKSGLPNDRFSAERPEGSISTLTIQRTEQRDSAMYRCASSLTGSAFFGQGTRLTVV.

V usage is TRBV30 and J usage is TRBJ1-2; no reliable D call. Trimming pared 2 bases from V and 1 base from J, leaving 8 bases between. The germline gives CDR1 GTSNPN, CDR2 SVGIG (reference sequence). The CDR3 contains 13 residues. CDR3 sequence (DNA): TGTGCCTGGAGTCCGACATTTAACTATGGCTACACCTTC. Translating it yields CAWSPTFNYGYTF.

A single count supports this clone. The gene calls are TRBV7-2 and TRBJ2-1, with 11 nucleotides matching TRBD2. V was clipped by 1 base and J by 7 bases; unmatched bases: 9. Germline CDR1 is SGHTA and CDR2 is FQGNSA. The length of the CDR3 is 17 residues. The CDR3 sequence is CASSLGWSSGGRNEQFF. The CDR3 coding sequence is TGTGCCAGCAGCTTAGGATGGTCTAGCGGGGGGAGGAATGAGCAGTTCTTC. Supplemented by reference TRBV7-2 and TRBJ2-1, the full variable domain reads GAGVSQSPSNKVTEKGKDVELRCDPISGHTALYWYRQSLGQGLEFLIYFQGNSAPDKSGLPSDRFSAERTGGSVSTLTIQRTQQEDSAVYLCASSLGWSSGGRNEQFFGPGTRLTVL.